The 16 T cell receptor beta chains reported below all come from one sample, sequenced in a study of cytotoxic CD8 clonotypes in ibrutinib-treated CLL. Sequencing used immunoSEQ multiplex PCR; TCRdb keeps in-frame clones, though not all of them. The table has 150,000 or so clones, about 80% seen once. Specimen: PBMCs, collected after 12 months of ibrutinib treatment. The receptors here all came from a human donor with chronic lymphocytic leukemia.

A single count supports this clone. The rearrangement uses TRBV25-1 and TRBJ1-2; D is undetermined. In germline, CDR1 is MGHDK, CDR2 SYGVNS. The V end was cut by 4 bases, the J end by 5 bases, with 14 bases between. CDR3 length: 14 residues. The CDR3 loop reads CASSGPAPMYGYTF. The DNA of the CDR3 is TGTGCCAGCAGTGGGCCGGCCCCAATGTATGGCTACACCTTC.

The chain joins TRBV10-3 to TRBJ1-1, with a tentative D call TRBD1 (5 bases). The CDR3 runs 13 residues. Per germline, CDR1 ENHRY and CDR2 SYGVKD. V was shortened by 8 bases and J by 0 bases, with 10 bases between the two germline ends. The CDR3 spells CAIGGRMNTEAFF. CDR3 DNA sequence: TGTGCCATCGGGGGACGGATGAACACTGAAGCTTTCTTT.

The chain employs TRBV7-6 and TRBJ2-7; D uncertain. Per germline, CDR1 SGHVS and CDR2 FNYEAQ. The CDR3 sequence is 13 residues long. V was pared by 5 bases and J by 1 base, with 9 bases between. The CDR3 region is CASSPSLSYEQYF. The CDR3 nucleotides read TGTGCCAGCAGCCCCAGTTTGTCCTACGAGCAGTACTTC.

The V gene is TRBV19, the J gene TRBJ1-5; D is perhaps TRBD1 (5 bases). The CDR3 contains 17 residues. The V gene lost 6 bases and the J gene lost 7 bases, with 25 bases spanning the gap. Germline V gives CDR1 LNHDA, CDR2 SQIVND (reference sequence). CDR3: CASSRNPGTPSGQPQHF. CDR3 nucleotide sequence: TGTGCCAGTAGCCGAAACCCCGGGACCCCGAGCGGGCAGCCCCAGCATTTT.

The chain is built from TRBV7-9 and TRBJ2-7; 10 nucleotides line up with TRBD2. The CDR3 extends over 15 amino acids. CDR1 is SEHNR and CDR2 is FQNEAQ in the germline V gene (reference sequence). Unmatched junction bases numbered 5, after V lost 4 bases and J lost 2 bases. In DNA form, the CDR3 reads TGTGCCAGCAGCTCCGGACTAGCGGCAGCCTACGAGCAGTACTTC. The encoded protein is CASSSGLAAAYEQYF. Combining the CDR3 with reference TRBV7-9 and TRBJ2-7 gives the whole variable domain DTGVSQNPRHKITKRGQNVTFRCDPISEHNRLYWYRQTLGQGPEFLTYFQNEAQLEKSRLLSDRFSAERPKGSFSTLEIQRTEQGDSAMYLCASSSGLAAAYEQYFGPGTRLTVT.

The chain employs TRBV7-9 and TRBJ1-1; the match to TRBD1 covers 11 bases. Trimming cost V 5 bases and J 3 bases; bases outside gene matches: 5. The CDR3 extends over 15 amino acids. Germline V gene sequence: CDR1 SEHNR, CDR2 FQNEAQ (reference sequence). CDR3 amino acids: CASSVPGQGDTEAFF. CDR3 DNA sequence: TGTGCCAGCAGCGTCCCGGGACAGGGGGACACTGAAGCTTTCTTT.

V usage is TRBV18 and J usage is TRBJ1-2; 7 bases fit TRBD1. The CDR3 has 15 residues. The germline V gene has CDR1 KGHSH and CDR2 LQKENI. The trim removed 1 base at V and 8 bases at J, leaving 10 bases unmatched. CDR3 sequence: CASSPLGQDEGGYTF. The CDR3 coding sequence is TGTGCCAGCTCACCACTTGGACAGGACGAGGGAGGCTACACCTTC.

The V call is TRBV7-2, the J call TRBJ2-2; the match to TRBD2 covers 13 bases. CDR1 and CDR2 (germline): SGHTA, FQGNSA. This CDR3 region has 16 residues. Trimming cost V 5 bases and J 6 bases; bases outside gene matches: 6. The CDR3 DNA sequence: TGTGCCAGCAGCAGAACTAGCGGGAGGGCGTCCGGGGAGCTGTTTTTT. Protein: CASSRTSGRASGELFF. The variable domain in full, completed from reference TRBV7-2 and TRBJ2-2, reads GAGVSQSPSNKVTEKGKDVELRCDPISGHTALYWYRQSLGQGLEFLIYFQGNSAPDKSGLPSDRFSAERTGGSVSTLTIQRTQQEDSAVYLCASSRTSGRASGELFFGEGSRLTVL.

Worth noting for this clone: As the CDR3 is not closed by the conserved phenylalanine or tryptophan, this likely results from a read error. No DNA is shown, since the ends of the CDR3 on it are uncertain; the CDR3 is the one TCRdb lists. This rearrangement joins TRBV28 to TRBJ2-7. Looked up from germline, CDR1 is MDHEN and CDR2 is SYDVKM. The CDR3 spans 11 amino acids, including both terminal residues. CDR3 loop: CASSAGTAWII.

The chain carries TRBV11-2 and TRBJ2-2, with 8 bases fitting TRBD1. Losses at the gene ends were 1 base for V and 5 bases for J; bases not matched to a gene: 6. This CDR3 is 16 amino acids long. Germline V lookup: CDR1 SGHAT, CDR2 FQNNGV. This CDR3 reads CASSLGRTGWTGELFF. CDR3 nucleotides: TGTGCCAGCAGCTTAGGCCGGACAGGGTGGACCGGGGAGCTGTTTTTT. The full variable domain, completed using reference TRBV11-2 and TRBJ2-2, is EAGVAQSPRYKIIEKRQSVAFWCNPISGHATLYWYQQILGQGPKLLIQFQNNGVVDDSQLPKDRFSAERLKGVDSTLKIQPAKLEDSAVYLCASSLGRTGWTGELFFGEGSRLTVL.

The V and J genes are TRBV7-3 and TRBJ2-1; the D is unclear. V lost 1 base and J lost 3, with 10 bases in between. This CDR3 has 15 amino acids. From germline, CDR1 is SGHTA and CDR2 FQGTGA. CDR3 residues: CASSLKGPFYNEQFF. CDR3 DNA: TGTGCCAGCAGCTTAAAGGGCCCGTTCTACAATGAGCAGTTCTTC.

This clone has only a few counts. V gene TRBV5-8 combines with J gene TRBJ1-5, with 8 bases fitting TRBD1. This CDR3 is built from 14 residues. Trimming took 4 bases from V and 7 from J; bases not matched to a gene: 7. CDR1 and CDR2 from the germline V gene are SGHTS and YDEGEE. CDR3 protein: CASSQDRVGQPQHF. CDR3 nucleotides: TGTGCCAGCAGCCAGGACAGGGTTGGGCAGCCCCAGCATTTT.

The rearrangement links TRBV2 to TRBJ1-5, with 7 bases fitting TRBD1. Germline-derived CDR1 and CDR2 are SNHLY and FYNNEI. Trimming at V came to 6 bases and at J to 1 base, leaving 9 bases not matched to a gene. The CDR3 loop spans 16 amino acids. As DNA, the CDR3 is TGTGCCAGCAGGGGAGACAGGGAGGAGAGCAATCAGCCCCAGCATTTT. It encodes CASRGDREESNQPQHF.

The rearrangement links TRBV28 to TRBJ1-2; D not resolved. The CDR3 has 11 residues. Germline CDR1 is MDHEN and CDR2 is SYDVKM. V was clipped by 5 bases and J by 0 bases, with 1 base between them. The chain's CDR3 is CASSPNYGYTF. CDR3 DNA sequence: TGTGCCAGCAGTCCTAACTATGGCTACACCTTC.

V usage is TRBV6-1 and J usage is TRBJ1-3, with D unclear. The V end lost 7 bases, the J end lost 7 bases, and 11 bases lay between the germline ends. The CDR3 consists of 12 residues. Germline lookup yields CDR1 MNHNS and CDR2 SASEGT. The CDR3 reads CASISPTNTIYF. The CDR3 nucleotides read TGTGCCAGCATTTCCCCCACCAACACCATATATTTT.

CDR3 residues: CASSLRNEQYF. Written as DNA, the CDR3 is TGTGCCAGCAGCCTGCGGAACGAGCAGTACTTC. V is TRBV28 and J is TRBJ2-7; D is unresolved. V lost 6 bases and J 5 bases, leaving 8 bases between the germline ends. Looked up from germline, CDR1 is MDHEN and CDR2 is SYDVKM. CDR3 size: 11 residues.